This TCR beta chain was observed in a study of cytomegalovirus exposure and HLA in healthy donors. Use of 60 Vbeta and 13 Jbeta primers characterized the PCR. Sequencing was performed with immunoSEQ multiplex PCR; in TCRdb, only in-frame clones are kept and a portion is missing. The sample contains 120,000 or so clones, roughly 86% of which appear only once. Germline CDR1 is MNHNY and CDR2 is SVGAGI (reference sequence). J lost 1 base, V lost 6 bases, and 4 bases had no gene match. This CDR3 region has 14 residues. V usage is TRBV6-6 and J usage is TRBJ1-1, with 8 bases aligning to TRBD1. The sequencing input was PBMCs. The sequence came from a man aged 18-30 years in good health and CMV-seronegative. The CDR3 nucleotides are TGTGCCAGCAGGATGGACAGGGCGAACACTGAAGCTTTCTTT. Its translation: CASRMDRANTEAFF.